This T cell receptor beta chain was sequenced for a study of T-cell reconstitution after alpha-beta-depleted transplantation in children. With V trimmed by 6 bases and J by 0 bases, 9 bases remained unmatched. The CDR3 covers 15 residues. The germline gives CDR1 DFQATT, CDR2 SNEGSKA (reference sequence). Researchers prepared the TCRbeta library using unique molecular identifiers, the study reports. TCRdb re-called the PCR reads with MiXCR, one entry per CDR3 protein. The data show fewer than 450,000 distinct CDR3 sequences, around 15% seen once. General study findings and limits: High day-60 TCRbeta diversity in some patients came from surviving recipient T cells and thymic progenitors. About two months after transplant, alpha-beta T cells reportedly came from several hundred expanded graft clones. T cells produced anew were the main source of T-cell counts and diversity one year after transplant.

Turning to this clonotype: The antigen remains unidentified.

The material was PBMCs, mostly from graft donor cells, obtained 360 days after TCRalphabeta/CD19-depleted stem cell transplant. This TCR came from a male patient aged 2-15 years who had a stem cell transplant for acute lymphoblastic leukemia, so the T cells may come from the graft donor. The chain combines TRBV20-1 with TRBJ2-3; TRBD1 aligns across 7 bases. DNA for the CDR3: TGCAGTGCACCCAGAGACAGGGATAGCACAGATACGCAGTATTTT. This gives the protein CSAPRDRDSTDTQYF.